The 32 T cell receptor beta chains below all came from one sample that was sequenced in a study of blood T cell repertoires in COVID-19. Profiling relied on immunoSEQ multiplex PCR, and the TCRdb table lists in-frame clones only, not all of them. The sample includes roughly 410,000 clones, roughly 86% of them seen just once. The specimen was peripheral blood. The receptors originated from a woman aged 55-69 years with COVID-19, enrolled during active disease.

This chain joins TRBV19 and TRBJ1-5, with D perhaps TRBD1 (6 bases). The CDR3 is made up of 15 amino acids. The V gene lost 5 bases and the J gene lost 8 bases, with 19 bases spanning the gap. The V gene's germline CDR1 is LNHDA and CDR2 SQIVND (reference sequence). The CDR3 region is CASSFRTVRVKPQHF. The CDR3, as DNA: TGTGCCAGTAGTTTCCGGACAGTAAGAGTAAAGCCCCAGCATTTT.

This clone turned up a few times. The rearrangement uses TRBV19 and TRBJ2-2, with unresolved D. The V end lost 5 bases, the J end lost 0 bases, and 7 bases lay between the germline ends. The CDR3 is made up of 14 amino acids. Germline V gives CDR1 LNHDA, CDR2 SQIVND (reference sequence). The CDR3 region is CASSGQSNTGELFF. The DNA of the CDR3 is TGTGCCAGTAGTGGGCAATCGAACACCGGGGAGCTGTTTTTT.

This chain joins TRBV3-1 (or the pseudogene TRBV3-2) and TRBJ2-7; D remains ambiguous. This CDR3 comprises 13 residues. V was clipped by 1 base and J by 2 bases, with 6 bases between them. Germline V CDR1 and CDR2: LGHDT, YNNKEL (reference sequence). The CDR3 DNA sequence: TGTGCCAGCAGCCAAGGGGCCGCCTACGAGCAGTACTTC. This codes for CASSQGAAYEQYF.

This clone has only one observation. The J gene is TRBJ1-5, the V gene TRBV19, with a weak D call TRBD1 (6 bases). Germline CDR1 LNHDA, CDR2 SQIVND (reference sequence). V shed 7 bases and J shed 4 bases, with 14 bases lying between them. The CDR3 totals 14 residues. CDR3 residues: CASNRRDTNQPQHF. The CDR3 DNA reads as TGTGCCAGTAACCGCCGGGACACAAATCAGCCCCAGCATTTT.

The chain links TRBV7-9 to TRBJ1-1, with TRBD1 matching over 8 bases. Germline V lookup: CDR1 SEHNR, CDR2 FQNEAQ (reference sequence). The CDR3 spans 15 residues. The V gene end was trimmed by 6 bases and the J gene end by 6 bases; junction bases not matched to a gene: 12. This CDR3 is CASRPTDRVFPEAFF. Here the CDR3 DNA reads TGTGCCAGCAGACCGACGGACAGGGTTTTCCCTGAAGCTTTCTTT.

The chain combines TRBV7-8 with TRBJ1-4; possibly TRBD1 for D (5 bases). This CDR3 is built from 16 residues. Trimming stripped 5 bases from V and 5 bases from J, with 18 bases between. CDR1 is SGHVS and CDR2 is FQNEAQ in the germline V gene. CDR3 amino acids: CASSRSPARVNEKLFF. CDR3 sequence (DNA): TGTGCCAGCAGCCGTTCCCCGGCCAGGGTAAATGAAAAACTGTTTTTT. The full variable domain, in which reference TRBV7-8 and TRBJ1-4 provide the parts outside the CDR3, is GAGVSQSPRYKVAKRGQDVALRCDPISGHVSLFWYQQALGQGPEFLTYFQNEAQLDKSGLPSDRFFAERPEGSVSTLKIQRTQQEDSAVYLCASSRSPARVNEKLFFGSGTQLSVL.

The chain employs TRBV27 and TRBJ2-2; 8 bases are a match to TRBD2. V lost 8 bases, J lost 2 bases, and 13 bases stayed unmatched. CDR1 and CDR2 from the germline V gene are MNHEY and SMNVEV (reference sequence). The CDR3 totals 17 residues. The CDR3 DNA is TGTGCCAGCCGGGGCGGCGGGGGGAAGTTAAACACCGGGGAGCTGTTTTTT. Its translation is CASRGGGGKLNTGELFF.

CDR3 DNA sequence: TGTGCCAGTAGTATGGCATTATACAATGAGCAGTTCTTC. Translating it yields CASSMALYNEQFF. This chain uses TRBV19 with TRBJ2-1; D gene uncertain. From germline, CDR1 is LNHDA and CDR2 SQIVND (reference sequence). Trimming took off 3 bases at V and 4 bases at J, with 7 bases between the two ends. The CDR3 spans 13 residues.

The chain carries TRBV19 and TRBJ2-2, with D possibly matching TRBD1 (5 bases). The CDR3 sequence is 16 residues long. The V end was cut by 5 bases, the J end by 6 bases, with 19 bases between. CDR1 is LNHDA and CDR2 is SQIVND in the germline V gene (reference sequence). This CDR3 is CASSSRAAGRAGELFF. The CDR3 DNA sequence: TGTGCCAGTAGTTCCAGGGCGGCAGGACGCGCCGGGGAGCTGTTTTTT.

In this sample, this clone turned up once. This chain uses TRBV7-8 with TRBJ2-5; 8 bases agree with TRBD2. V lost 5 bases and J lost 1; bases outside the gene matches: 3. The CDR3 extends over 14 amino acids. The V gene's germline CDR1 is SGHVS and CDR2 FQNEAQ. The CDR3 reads CASSQGLVQETQYF. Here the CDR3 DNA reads TGTGCCAGCAGCCAGGGACTAGTCCAAGAGACCCAGTACTTC.

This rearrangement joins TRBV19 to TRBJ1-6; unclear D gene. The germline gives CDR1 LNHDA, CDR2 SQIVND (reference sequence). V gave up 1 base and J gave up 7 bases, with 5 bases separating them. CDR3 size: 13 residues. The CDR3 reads CASSIVENSPLHF. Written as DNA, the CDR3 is TGTGCCAGTAGTATAGTGGAGAATTCACCCCTCCACTTT.

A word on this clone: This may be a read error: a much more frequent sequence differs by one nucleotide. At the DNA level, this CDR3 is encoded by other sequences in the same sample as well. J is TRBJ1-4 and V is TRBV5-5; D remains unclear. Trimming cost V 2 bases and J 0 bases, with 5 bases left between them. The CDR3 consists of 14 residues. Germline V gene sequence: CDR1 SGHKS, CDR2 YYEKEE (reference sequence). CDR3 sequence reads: CASSFSATNEKLFF. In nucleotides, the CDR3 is TGTGCCAGCAGCTTCTCGGCAACTAATGAAAAACTGTTTTTT.

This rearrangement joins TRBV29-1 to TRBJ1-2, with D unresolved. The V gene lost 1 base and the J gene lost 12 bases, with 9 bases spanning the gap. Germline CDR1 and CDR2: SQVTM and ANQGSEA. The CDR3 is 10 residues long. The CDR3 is CSVEVGTHTF. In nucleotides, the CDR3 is TGCAGCGTTGAAGTTGGCACGCACACCTTC.

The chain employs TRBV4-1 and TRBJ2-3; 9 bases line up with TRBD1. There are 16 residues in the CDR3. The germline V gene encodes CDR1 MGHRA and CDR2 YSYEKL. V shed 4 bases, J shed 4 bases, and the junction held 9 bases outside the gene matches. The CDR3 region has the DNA TGCGCCAGCAGCCGTGGACAGGGGAGTAACGCAGATACGCAGTATTTT. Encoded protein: CASSRGQGSNADTQYF.

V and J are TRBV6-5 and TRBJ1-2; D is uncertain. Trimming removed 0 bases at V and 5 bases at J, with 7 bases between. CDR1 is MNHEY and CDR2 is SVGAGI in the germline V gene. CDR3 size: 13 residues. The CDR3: CASSYSRAYGYTF. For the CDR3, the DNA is TGTGCCAGCAGTTACTCGAGGGCTTATGGCTACACCTTC.

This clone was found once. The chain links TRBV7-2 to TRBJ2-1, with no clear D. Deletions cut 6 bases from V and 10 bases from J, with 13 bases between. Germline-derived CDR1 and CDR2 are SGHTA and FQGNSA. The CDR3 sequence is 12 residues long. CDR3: CASRRTTPEQFF. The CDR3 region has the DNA TGTGCCAGCAGACGAACTACCCCAGAGCAGTTCTTC.

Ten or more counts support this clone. The CDR3 here is CASSSNRDFSSYEQYF. The DNA for the CDR3 is TGTGCCAGCAGCAGCAACCGGGACTTTAGCTCCTACGAGCAGTACTTC. The chain joins TRBV7-9 to TRBJ2-7; a possible D gene is TRBD2 (6 bases). Trimming cost V 5 bases and J 0 bases, with 17 bases left between them. There are 16 residues in the CDR3. The V gene's germline CDR1 is SEHNR and CDR2 FQNEAQ (reference sequence).

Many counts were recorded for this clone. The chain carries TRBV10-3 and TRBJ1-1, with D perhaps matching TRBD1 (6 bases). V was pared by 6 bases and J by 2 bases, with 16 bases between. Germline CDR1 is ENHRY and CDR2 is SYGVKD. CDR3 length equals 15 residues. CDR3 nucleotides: TGTGCCATCAGGGGATCACAGGGCTCCAACACTGAAGCTTTCTTT. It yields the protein CAIRGSQGSNTEAFF.

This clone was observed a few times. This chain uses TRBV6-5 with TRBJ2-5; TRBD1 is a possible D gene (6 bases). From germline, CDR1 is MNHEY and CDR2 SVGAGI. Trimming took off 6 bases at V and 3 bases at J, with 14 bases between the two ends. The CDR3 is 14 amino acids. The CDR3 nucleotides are TGTGCCAGCAGCCCAGGACAGATTAAAGAGACCCAGTACTTC. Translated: CASSPGQIKETQYF.

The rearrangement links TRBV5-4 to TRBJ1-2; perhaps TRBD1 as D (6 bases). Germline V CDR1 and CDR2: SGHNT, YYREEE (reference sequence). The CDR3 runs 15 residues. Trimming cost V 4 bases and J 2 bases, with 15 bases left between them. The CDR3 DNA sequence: TGTGCCAGCAGCACCCCCGGACAGCGAAACTATGGCTACACCTTC. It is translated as CASSTPGQRNYGYTF.

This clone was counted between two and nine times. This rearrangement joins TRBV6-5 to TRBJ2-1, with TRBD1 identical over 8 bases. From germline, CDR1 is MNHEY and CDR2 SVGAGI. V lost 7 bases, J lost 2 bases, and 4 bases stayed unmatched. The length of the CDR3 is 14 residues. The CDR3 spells CASIMDRAYNEQFF. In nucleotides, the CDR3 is TGTGCCAGCATAATGGACAGGGCCTACAATGAGCAGTTCTTC.

The CDR3 loop is CASSFSGGGIDTQYF. The CDR3 region has the DNA TGTGCCAGCAGCTTCTCGGGGGGCGGGATAGATACGCAGTATTTT. V is TRBV7-2 and J is TRBJ2-3; possible D gene TRBD2, 7 bases. The ends were cut back, 3 bases at V and 5 bases at J, with 15 bases in the middle. CDR1 SGHTA and CDR2 FQGNSA come from the germline V gene. The CDR3 extends over 15 amino acids.

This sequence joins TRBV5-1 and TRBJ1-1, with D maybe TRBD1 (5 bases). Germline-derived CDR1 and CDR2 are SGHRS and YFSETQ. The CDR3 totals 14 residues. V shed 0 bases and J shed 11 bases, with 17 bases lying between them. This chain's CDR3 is CASSLDRNGRVAFF. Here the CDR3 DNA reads TGCGCCAGCAGCTTGGATCGAAACGGCAGGGTGGCTTTCTTT.

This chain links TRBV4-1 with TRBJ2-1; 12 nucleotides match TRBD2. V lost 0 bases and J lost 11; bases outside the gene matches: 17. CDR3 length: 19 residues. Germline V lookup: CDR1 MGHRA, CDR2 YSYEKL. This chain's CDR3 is CASSQDPFTSGGITMKQFF. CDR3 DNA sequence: TGCGCCAGCAGCCAAGACCCCTTCACTAGCGGGGGGATTACAATGAAGCAGTTCTTC.

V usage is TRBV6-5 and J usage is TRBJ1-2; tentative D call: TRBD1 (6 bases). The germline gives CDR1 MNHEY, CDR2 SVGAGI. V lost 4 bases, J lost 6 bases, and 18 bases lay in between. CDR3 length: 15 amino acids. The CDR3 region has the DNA TGTGCCAGCAGTTTTTCCGGGACATTCGGGGATGGCTACACCTTC. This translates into CASSFSGTFGDGYTF.

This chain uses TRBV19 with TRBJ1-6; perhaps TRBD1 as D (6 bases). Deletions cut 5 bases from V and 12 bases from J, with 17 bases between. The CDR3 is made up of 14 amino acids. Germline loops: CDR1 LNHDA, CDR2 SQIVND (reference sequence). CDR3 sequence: CASSWQGRIQPLHF. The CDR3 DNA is TGTGCCAGTAGTTGGCAGGGGCGGATTCAACCCCTCCACTTT.

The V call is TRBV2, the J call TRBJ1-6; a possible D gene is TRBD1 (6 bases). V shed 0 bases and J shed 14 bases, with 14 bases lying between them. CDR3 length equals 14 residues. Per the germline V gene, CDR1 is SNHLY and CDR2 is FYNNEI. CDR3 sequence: CASSEAYRVDTLHF. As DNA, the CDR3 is TGTGCCAGCAGTGAAGCGTACAGGGTGGACACCCTCCACTTT.

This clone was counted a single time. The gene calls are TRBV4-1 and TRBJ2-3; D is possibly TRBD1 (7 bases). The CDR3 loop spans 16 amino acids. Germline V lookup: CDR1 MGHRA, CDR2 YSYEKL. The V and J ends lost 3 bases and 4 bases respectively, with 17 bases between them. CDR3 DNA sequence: TGCGCCAGCAGCCATTCCAGGGGGGTCGGGTCAGATACGCAGTATTTT. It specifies CASSHSRGVGSDTQYF.

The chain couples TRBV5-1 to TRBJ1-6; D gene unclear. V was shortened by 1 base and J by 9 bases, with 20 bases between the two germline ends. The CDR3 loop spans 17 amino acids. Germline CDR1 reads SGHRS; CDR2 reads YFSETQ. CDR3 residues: CASSLSVRALAGSPLHF. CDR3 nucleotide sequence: TGCGCCAGCAGCTTGTCTGTGAGGGCCCTGGCCGGTTCACCCCTCCACTTT.

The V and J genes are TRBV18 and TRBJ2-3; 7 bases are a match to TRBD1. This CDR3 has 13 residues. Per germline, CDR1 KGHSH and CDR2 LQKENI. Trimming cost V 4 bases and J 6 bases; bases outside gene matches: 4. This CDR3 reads CASSHGQVDTQYF. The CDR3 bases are TGTGCCAGCTCACACGGACAGGTCGATACGCAGTATTTT.

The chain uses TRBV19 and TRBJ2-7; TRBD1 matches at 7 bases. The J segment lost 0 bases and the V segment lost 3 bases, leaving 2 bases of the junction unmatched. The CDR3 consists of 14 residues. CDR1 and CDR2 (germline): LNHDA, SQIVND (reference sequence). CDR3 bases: TGTGCCAGTAGTATGACAGGGACCTCCTACGAGCAGTACTTC. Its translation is CASSMTGTSYEQYF. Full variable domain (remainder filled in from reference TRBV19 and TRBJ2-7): DGGITQSPKYLFRKEGQNVTLSCEQNLNHDAMYWYRQDPGQGLRLIYYSQIVNDFQKGDIAEGYSVSREKKESFPLTVTSAQKNPTAFYLCASSMTGTSYEQYFGPGTRLTVT.

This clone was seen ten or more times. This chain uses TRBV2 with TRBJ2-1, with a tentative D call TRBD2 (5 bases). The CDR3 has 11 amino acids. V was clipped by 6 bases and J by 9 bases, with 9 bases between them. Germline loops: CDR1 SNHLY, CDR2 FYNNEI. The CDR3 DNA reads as TGTGCCAGCAGATGGGAGAGTGAGCAGTTCTTC. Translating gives CASRWESEQFF.